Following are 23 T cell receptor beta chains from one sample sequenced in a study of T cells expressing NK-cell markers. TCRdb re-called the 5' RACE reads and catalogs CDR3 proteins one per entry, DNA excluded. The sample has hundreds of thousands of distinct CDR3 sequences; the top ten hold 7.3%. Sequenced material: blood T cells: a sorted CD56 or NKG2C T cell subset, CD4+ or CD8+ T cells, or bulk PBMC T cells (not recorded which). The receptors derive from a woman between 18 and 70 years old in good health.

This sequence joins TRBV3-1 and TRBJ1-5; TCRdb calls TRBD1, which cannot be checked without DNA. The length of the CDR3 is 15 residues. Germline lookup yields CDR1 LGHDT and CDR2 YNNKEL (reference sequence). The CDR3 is CASSPGTGYNQPQHF.

CDR3: CASSVGGSHETQYF. The chain uses TRBV9 and TRBJ2-5. This CDR3 has 14 amino acids. The V gene's germline CDR1 is SGDLS and CDR2 YYNGEE.

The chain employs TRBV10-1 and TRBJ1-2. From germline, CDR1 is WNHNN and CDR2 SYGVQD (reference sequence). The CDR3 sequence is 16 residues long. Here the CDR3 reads CASSGRTEATNYGYTF.

The CDR3 region is CASSPGPGTDTQYF. The V call is TRBV5-1, the J call TRBJ2-3; TCRdb gives TRBD2 as the D gene, but with no DNA this cannot be confirmed. This CDR3 comprises 14 residues. Germline values: CDR1 SGHRS, CDR2 YFSETQ.

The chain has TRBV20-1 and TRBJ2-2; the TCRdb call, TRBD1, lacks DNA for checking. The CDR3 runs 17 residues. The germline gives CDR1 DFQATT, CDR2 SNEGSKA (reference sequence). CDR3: CSARDMRQGARTGELFF.

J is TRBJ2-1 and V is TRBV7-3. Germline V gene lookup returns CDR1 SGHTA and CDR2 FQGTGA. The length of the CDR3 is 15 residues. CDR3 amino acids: CASSPSQSPYNEQFF.

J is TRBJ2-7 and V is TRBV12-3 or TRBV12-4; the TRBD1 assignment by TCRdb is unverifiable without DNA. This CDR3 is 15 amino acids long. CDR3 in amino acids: CASSFAGTAPYEQYF.

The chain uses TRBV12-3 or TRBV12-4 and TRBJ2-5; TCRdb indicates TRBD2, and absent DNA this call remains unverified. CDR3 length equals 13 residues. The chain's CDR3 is CTSSLGGKETQYF.

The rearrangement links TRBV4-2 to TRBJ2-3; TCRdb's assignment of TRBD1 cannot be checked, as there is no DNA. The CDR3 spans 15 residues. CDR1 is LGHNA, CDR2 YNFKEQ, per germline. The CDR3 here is CASSQPQGKADTQYF.

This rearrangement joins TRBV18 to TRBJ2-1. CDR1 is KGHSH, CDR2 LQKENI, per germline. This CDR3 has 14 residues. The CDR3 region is CASSPTGGENEQFF. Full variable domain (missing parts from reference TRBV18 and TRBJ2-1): NAGVMQNPRHLVRRRGQEARLRCSPMKGHSHVYWYRQLPEEGLKFMVYLQKENIIDESGMPKERFSAEFPKEGPSILRIQQVVRGDSAAYFCASSPTGGENEQFFGPGTRLTVL.

CDR3 sequence reads: CASSRSGRGGEQFF. The V gene is TRBV5-6, the J gene TRBJ2-1; as DNA is missing, the TRBD2 call by TCRdb cannot be tested. Germline V gene sequence: CDR1 SGHDT, CDR2 YYEEEE. The length of the CDR3 is 14 residues.

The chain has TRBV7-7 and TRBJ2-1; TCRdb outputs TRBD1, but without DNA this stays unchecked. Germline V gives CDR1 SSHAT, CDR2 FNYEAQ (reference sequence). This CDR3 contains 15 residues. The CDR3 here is CASSLDPGQGNEQFF.

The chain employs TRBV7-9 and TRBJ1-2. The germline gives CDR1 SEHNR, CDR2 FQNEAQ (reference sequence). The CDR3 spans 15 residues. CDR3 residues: CASSPTLKANYGYTF.

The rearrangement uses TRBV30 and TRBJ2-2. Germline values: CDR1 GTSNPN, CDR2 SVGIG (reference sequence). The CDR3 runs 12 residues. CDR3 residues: CAWSLLDGELFF.

The CDR3 protein is CASSEGPTGEQFF. V is TRBV6-4 and J is TRBJ2-1; without DNA, the TCRdb call of TRBD2 cannot be checked. There are 13 residues in the CDR3. Looked up from germline, CDR1 is MRHNA and CDR2 is SNTAGT.

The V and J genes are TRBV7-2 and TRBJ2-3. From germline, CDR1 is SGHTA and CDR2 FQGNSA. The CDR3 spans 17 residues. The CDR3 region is CASSLDAWETGRDTQYF.

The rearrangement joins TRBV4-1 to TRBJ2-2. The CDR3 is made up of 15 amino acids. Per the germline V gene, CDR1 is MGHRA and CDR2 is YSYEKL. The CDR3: CASSQVTANTGELFF.

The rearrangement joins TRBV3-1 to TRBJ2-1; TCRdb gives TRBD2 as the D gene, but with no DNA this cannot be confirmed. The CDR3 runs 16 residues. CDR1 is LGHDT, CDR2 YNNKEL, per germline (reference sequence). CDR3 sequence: CASSQDVRDSYNEQFF.

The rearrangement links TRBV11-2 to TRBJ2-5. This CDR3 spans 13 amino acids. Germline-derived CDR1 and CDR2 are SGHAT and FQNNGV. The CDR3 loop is CASSLGWAETQYF. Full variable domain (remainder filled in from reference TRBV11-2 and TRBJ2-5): EAGVAQSPRYKIIEKRQSVAFWCNPISGHATLYWYQQILGQGPKLLIQFQNNGVVDDSQLPKDRFSAERLKGVDSTLKIQPAKLEDSAVYLCASSLGWAETQYFGPGTRLLVL.

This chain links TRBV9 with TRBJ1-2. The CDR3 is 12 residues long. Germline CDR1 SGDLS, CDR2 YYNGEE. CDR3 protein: CASSVANYGYTF.

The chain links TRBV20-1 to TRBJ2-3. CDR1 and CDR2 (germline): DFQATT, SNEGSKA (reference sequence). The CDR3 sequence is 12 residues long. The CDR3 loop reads CSGDSGSDTQYF.

This CDR3 is CSAELGLAVGGTSTDTQYF. This chain joins TRBV20-1 and TRBJ2-3; checking the TCRdb D call of TRBD2 is not possible without DNA. The germline V gene has CDR1 DFQATT and CDR2 SNEGSKA (reference sequence). This CDR3 is 19 amino acids long.

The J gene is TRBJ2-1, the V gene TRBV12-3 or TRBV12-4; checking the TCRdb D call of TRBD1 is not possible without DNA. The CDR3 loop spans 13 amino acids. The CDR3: CASVNRGSNEQFF.